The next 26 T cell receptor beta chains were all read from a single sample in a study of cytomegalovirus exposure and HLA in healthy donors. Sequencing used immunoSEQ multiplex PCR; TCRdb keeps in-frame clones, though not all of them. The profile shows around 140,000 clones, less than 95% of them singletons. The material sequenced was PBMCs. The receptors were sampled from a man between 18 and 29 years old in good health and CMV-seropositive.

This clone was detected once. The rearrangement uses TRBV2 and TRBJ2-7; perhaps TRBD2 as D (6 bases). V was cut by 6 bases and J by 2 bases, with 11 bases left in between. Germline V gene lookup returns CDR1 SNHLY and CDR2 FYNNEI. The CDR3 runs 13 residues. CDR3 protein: CASRWGVTYEQYF. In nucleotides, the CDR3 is TGTGCCAGCAGGTGGGGGGTTACCTACGAGCAGTACTTC.

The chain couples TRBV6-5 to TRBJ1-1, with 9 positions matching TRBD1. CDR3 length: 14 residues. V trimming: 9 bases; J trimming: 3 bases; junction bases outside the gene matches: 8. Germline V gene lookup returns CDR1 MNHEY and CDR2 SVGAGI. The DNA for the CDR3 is TGTGCCAGTAAATACAGGGGGCCTTACACTGAAGCTTTCTTT. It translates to CASKYRGPYTEAFF.

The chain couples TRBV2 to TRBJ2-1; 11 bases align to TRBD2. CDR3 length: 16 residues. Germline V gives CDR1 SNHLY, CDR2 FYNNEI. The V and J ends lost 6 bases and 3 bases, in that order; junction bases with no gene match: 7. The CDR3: CASRSTSGRGYNEQFF. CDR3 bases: TGTGCCAGCAGGAGTACTAGCGGGAGAGGCTACAATGAGCAGTTCTTC.

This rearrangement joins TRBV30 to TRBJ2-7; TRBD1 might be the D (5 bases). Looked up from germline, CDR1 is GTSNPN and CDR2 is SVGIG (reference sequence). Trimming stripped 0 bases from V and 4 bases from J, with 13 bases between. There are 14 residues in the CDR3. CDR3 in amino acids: CAWSVQPGPYEQYF. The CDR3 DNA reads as TGTGCCTGGAGTGTACAGCCAGGGCCTTACGAGCAGTACTTC.

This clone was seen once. In DNA, the CDR3 is TGTGCCTGGCACAGGGGGCGGTGGACCGGGGAGCTGTTTTTT. Translating it yields CAWHRGRWTGELFF. This sequence joins TRBV30 and TRBJ2-2; 9 bases are a match to TRBD1. Per germline, CDR1 GTSNPN and CDR2 SVGIG (reference sequence). V lost 5 bases to trimming and J lost 5 bases; unmatched junction nucleotides: 6. The CDR3 has 14 residues.

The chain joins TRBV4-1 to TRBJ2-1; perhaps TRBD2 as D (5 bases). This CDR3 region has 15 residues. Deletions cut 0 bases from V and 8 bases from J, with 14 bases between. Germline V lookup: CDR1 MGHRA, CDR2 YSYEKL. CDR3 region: CASSQEQRPSHEQFF. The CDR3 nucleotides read TGCGCCAGCAGCCAAGAACAGCGGCCTTCCCATGAGCAGTTCTTC.

In DNA, the CDR3 is TGTGCCAGCAGCCCCTGGGGACAAGGAGAGACCCAGTACTTC. Residues: CASSPWGQGETQYF. This chain links TRBV7-2 with TRBJ2-5; tentative D call: TRBD1 (6 bases). The CDR3 is 14 amino acids. The ends were cut back, 5 bases at V and 4 bases at J, with 14 bases in the middle. Per germline, CDR1 SGHTA and CDR2 FQGNSA.

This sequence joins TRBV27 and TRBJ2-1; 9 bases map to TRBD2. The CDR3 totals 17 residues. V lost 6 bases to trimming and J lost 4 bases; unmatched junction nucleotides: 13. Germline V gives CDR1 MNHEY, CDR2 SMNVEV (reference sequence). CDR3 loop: CASSRRWAGGPYNEQFF. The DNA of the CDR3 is TGTGCCAGCAGCCGACGGTGGGCGGGAGGGCCGTACAATGAGCAGTTCTTC.

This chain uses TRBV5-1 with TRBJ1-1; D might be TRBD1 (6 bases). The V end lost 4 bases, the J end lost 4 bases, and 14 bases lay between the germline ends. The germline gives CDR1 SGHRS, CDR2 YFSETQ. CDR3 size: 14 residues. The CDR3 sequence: CASSIQGISTEAFF. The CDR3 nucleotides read TGCGCCAGCAGCATCCAGGGGATTAGCACTGAAGCTTTCTTT.

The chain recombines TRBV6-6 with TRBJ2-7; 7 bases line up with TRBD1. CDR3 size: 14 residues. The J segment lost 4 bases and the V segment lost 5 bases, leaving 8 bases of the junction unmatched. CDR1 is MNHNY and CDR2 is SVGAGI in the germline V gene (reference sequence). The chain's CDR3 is CASSAPGQTYEQYF. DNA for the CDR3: TGTGCCAGCAGTGCCCCGGGACAGACTTACGAGCAGTACTTC.

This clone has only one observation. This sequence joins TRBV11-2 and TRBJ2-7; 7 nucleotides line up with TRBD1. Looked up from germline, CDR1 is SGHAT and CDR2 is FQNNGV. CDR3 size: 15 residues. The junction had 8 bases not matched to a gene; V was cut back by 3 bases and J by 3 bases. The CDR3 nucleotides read TGTGCCAGCAGCTTTTATCTAGGGGGCCACTACGAGCAGTACTTC. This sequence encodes CASSFYLGGHYEQYF.

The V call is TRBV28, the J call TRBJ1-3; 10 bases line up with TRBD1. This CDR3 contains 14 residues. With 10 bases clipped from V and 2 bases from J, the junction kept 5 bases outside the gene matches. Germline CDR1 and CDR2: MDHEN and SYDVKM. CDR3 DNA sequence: TGTGCCATGTCCGGGACAGGGGCTGGAAACACCATATATTTT. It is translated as CAMSGTGAGNTIYF.

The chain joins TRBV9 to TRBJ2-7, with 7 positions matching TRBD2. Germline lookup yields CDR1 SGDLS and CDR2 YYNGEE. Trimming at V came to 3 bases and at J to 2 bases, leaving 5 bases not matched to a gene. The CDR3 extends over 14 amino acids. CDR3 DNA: TGTGCCAGCAGCGCCACTAGCGTTCCCTACGAGCAGTACTTC. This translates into CASSATSVPYEQYF.

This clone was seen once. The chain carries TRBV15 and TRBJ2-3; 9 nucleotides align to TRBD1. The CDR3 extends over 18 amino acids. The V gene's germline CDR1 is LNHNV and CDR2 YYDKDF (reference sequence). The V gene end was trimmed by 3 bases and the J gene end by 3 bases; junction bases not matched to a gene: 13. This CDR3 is CATSSLWGQGVRTDTQYF. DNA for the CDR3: TGTGCCACCAGCAGCCTCTGGGGACAGGGTGTGAGGACAGATACGCAGTATTTT.

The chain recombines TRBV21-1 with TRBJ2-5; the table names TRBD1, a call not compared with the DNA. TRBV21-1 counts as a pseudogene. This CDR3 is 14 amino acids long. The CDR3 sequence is CASKVGSYQETQYF. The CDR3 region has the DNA TGTGCCAGCAAGGTGGGCTCGTACCAAGAGACCCAGTACTTC.

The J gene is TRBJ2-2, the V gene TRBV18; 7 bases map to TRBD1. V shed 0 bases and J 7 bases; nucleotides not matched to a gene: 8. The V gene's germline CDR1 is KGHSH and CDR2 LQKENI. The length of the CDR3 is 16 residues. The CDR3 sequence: CASSPPSTGPGGELFF. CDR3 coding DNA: TGTGCCAGCTCACCACCGTCGACAGGGCCGGGCGGGGAGCTGTTTTTT.

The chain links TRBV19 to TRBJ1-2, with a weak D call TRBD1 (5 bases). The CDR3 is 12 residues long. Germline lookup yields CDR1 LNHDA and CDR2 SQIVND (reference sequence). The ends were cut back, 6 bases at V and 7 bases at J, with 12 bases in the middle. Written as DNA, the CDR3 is TGTGCCAGTAGAGGCAGGGTTGGTGGCTACACCTTC. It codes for CASRGRVGGYTF.

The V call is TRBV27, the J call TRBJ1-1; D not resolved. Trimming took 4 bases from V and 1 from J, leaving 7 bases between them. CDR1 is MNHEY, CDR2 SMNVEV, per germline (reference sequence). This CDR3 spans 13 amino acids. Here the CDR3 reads CASSSGGNTEAFF. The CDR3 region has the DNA TGTGCCAGCAGTTCAGGAGGGAACACTGAAGCTTTCTTT.

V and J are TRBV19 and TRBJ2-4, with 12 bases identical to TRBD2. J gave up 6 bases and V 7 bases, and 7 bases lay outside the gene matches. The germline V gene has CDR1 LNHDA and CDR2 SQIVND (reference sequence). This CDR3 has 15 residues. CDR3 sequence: CASNLAGGPSNIQYF. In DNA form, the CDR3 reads TGTGCCAGTAATCTAGCGGGAGGGCCATCAAACATTCAGTACTTC. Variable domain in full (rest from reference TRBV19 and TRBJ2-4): DGGITQSPKYLFRKEGQNVTLSCEQNLNHDAMYWYRQDPGQGLRLIYYSQIVNDFQKGDIAEGYSVSREKKESFPLTVTSAQKNPTAFYLCASNLAGGPSNIQYFGAGTRLSVL.

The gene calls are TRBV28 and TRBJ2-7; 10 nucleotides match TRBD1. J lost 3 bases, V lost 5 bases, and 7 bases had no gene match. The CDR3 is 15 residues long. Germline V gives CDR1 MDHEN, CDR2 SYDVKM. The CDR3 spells CASSPQGDRGYEQYF. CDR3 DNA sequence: TGTGCCAGCAGTCCCCAAGGGGACAGGGGCTACGAGCAGTACTTC.

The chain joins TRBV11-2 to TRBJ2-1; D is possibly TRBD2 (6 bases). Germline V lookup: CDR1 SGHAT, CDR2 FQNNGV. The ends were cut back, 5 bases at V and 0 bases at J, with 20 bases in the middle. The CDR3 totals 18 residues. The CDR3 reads CASSHPGLPPISYNEQFF. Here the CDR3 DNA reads TGTGCCAGCAGCCATCCGGGACTTCCTCCAATCTCCTACAATGAGCAGTTCTTC. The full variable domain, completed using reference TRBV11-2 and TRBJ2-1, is EAGVAQSPRYKIIEKRQSVAFWCNPISGHATLYWYQQILGQGPKLLIQFQNNGVVDDSQLPKDRFSAERLKGVDSTLKIQPAKLEDSAVYLCASSHPGLPPISYNEQFFGPGTRLTVL.

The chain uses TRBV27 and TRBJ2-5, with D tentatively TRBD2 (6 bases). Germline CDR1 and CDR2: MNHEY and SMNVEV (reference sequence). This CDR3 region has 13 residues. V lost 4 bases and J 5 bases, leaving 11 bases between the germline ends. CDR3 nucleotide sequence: TGTGCCAGCAGTTCTCCGAGCGGGGAGACCCAGTACTTC. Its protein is CASSSPSGETQYF.

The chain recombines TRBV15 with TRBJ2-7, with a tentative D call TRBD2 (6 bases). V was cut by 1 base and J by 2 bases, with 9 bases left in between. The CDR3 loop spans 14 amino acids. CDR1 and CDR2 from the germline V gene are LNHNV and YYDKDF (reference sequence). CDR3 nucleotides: TGTGCCACCAGCAGAGGTGGAGGGACCTACGAGCAGTACTTC. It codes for CATSRGGGTYEQYF.

CDR3 amino acids: CASSGSRGETQYF. As DNA, the CDR3 is TGTGCCAGCAGTGGCTCGCGGGGGGAGACCCAGTACTTC. This chain links TRBV27 with TRBJ2-5; 7 bases fit TRBD2. Losses at the gene ends were 5 bases for V and 5 bases for J; bases not matched to a gene: 5. Germline V CDR1 and CDR2: MNHEY, SMNVEV (reference sequence). The CDR3 is made up of 13 amino acids.

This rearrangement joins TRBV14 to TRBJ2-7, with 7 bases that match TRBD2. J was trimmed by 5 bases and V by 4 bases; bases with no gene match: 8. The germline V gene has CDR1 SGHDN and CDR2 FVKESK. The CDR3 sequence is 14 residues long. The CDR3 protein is CASSRSGTPNEQYF. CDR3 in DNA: TGTGCCAGCAGCCGAAGCGGGACTCCAAACGAGCAGTACTTC.

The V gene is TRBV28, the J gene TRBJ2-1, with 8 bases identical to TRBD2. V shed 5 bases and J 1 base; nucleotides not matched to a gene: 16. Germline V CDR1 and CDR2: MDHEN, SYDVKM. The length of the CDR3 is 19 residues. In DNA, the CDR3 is TGTGCCAGCAGTGGCTTGGGGACTAGAAGGATTCCGTCCTACAATGAGCAGTTCTTC. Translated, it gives CASSGLGTRRIPSYNEQFF.